This T cell receptor (beta chain) was captured by sequencing in a study of blood T cell repertoires in COVID-19. Germline values: CDR1 LGHDT, CDR2 YNNKEL (reference sequence). This CDR3 has 14 amino acids. J gave up 5 bases and V 10 bases, and 8 bases lay outside the gene matches. Method: immunoSEQ multiplex PCR; TCRdb's copy keeps in-frame clones and lacks some. This table has hundreds of thousands of clones, roughly 89% appearing once. The TCR originated in a young woman with active or convalescent COVID-19. Sequenced sample: peripheral blood. V is TRBV3-1 (or the pseudogene TRBV3-2) and J is TRBJ2-7; TRBD2 aligns across 13 bases. The CDR3 is CATTSGGALNEQYF. As DNA, the CDR3 is TGTGCCACCACTAGCGGGGGGGCGCTTAACGAGCAGTACTTC.